Listed below are T cell receptor beta chains from one sample, sequenced in a study of shared clonotypes between healthy human individuals. Only in-frame clones appear in the TCRdb table, and some are missing; sequencing was by immunoSEQ multiplex PCR. The sample includes some 500,000 clones, roughly 80% seen only once; the top ten take more than 10%. The source material was PBMCs. The receptors originated from a woman aged 40-49 years in good health. Some clones in this sample may be carry-over from other donors' samples. CDR3s include the opening cysteine and the closing phenylalanine or tryptophan. The D gene is left open where the match is weak. Size values are once, few and many counts, or a class for expanded clones, and some rows have none.

D gene: NA; J gene: TRBJ2-4; V gene: TRBV7-2; clone size: NA; CDR3 DNA: TGTGCCAGCAGCTTACCCGCGGGTTCTATCCTAGCCAAAAACATTCAGTACTTC; CDR3 protein: CASSLPAGSILAKNIQYF
D gene: NA; J gene: TRBJ1-5; V gene: TRBV18; clone size: once; CDR3 DNA: TGTGCCAGCTCACCGGAGGGTAATCAGCCCCAGCATTTT; CDR3 protein: CASSPEGNQPQHF
D gene: TRBD1; J gene: TRBJ2-2; V gene: TRBV18; clone size: once; CDR3 DNA: TGTGCCAGCTCACCTACCGGGACAGGGGGCACCGGGGAGCTGTTTTTT; CDR3 protein: CASSPTGTGGTGELFF
D gene: NA; J gene: TRBJ2-7; V gene: TRBV10-3; clone size: NA; CDR3 DNA: TGTGCCATTACCGCGGGCGGGACCTACGAGCAGTACTTC; CDR3 protein: CAITAGGTYEQYF
D gene: TRBD2; J gene: TRBJ2-5; V gene: TRBV5-1; clone size: many; CDR3 DNA: TGCGCCAGCAGCTTGGGACTAGCGGGGGCCGGGGCCCAGTACTTC; CDR3 protein: CASSLGLAGAGAQYF
D gene: NA; J gene: TRBJ1-2; V gene: TRBV19; clone size: NA; CDR3 DNA: TGTGCCAGTACAACCGGGACATCCAACTATGGCTACACCTTC; CDR3 protein: CASTTGTSNYGYTF
D gene: NA; J gene: TRBJ2-1; V gene: TRBV7-2; clone size: NA; CDR3 DNA: TGTGCCAGCAGCTTATGGCAGGGGCGTGAGCAGTTCTTC; CDR3 protein: CASSLWQGREQFF
D gene: TRBD1; J gene: TRBJ2-7; V gene: TRBV7-9; clone size: few; CDR3 DNA: TGTGCCAGCAGCAAGGGACAGGGCTACGAGCAGTACTTC; CDR3 protein: CASSKGQGYEQYF
D gene: NA; J gene: TRBJ1-1; V gene: TRBV19; clone size: NA; CDR3 DNA: TGTGCCAGTGCAAACATGAACACTGAAGCTTTCTTT; CDR3 protein: CASANMNTEAFF
D gene: NA; J gene: TRBJ2-1; V gene: TRBV4-1; clone size: NA; CDR3 DNA: TGCGCCAGCAGCCAATTAGGGTTTTACAATGAGCAGTTCTTC; CDR3 protein: CASSQLGFYNEQFF
D gene: NA; J gene: TRBJ2-3; V gene: TRBV10-1; clone size: NA; CDR3 DNA: TGCGCCAGCAGTGAGTCCAGGCAGGGGACAGATACGCAGTATTTT; CDR3 protein: CASSESRQGTDTQYF
D gene: NA; J gene: TRBJ1-4; V gene: TRBV5-5; clone size: NA; CDR3 DNA: TGTGCCAGCAGCGTCCGGGCAAGTAATGAAAAACTGTTTTTT; CDR3 protein: CASSVRASNEKLFF
D gene: TRBD2; J gene: TRBJ2-1; V gene: TRBV19; clone size: NA; CDR3 DNA: TGTGCCAGTAGTATGGGTCTAGCGGGAGACAATGAGCAGTTCTTC; CDR3 protein: CASSMGLAGDNEQFF
D gene: NA; J gene: TRBJ2-3; V gene: TRBV27; clone size: NA; CDR3 DNA: TGTGCCAGCAGGGGGAGCAGATTCACAGATACGCAGTATTTT; CDR3 protein: CASRGSRFTDTQYF
D gene: NA; J gene: TRBJ2-7; V gene: TRBV29-1; clone size: NA; CDR3 DNA: TGCAGCGGAACTACAGGGAGCTCCTACGAGCAGTACTTC; CDR3 protein: CSGTTGSSYEQYF
D gene: NA; J gene: TRBJ2-5; V gene: TRBV9; clone size: NA; CDR3 DNA: TGTGCCAGCAGCGTAGGTGGCGCTAGAGGGGAGACCCAGTACTTC; CDR3 protein: CASSVGGARGETQYF
D gene: TRBD2; J gene: TRBJ2-1; V gene: TRBV27; clone size: NA; CDR3 DNA: TGTGCCAGCAGTTTATTAGCGGGAGTGTTCTTC; CDR3 protein: CASSLLAGVFF
D gene: NA; J gene: TRBJ2-1; V gene: TRBV7-3; clone size: NA; CDR3 DNA: TGTGCCAGCAGCTTAACGATCTCCTACAATGAGCAGTTCTTC; CDR3 protein: CASSLTISYNEQFF
D gene: NA; J gene: TRBJ2-3; V gene: TRBV5-1; clone size: many; CDR3 DNA: TGCGCCAGCAGCAACATTGTGGCAGGCGGATCCTCATCGGATACGCAGTATTTT; CDR3 protein: CASSNIVAGGSSSDTQYF
D gene: TRBD2; J gene: TRBJ2-1; V gene: TRBV15; clone size: NA; CDR3 DNA: TGTGCCACCAATACCGGTGGGGGAGGGCGGGAGCAGTTCTTC; CDR3 protein: CATNTGGGGREQFF
D gene: NA; J gene: TRBJ2-7; V gene: TRBV7-9; clone size: NA; CDR3 DNA: TGTGCCAGCAGCTTAAGGACAGCCTACGAGCAGTACTTC; CDR3 protein: CASSLRTAYEQYF
D gene: NA; J gene: TRBJ2-7; V gene: TRBV20-1; clone size: NA; CDR3 DNA: TGCAGTGCGAGGGACCCCTACGAGCAGTACTTC; CDR3 protein: CSARDPYEQYF
D gene: NA; J gene: TRBJ2-3; V gene: TRBV29-1; clone size: NA; CDR3 DNA: TGCAGCGTTGATAGGACAGGGACGTATCCGGGGACTAACCAAGATACGCAGTATTTT; CDR3 protein: CSVDRTGTYPGTNQDTQYF
D gene: NA; J gene: TRBJ2-1; V gene: TRBV11-2; clone size: NA; CDR3 DNA: TGTGCCAGCAGCTGGCCGGGACACCCTGGTTACTTCTTC; CDR3 protein: CASSWPGHPGYFF
D gene: NA; J gene: TRBJ1-4; V gene: TRBV7-9; clone size: NA; CDR3 DNA: TGTGCCAGCAGCAACGAAGCTCTCGGTGGAAAACTGTTTTTT; CDR3 protein: CASSNEALGGKLFF
D gene: TRBD1; J gene: TRBJ2-2; V gene: TRBV7-2; clone size: NA; CDR3 DNA: TGTGCCAGCAGCTTAGGGTACAGGGGGCGGACCGGGGAGCTGTTTTTT; CDR3 protein: CASSLGYRGRTGELFF
D gene: NA; J gene: TRBJ1-3; V gene: TRBV4-3; clone size: NA; CDR3 DNA: TGCGCCAGCAGCCAAACGACAAGGGGAAACACCATATATTTT; CDR3 protein: CASSQTTRGNTIYF
D gene: NA; J gene: TRBJ2-1; V gene: TRBV18; clone size: NA; CDR3 DNA: TGTGCCAGCTCACCAGGGCCCGGATTGGAGCAGTTCTTC; CDR3 protein: CASSPGPGLEQFF
D gene: NA; J gene: TRBJ1-2; V gene: TRBV28; clone size: NA; CDR3 DNA: TGTGCCAGCAGCCTGATAAACGGAATAAACTATGGCTACACCTTC; CDR3 protein: CASSLINGINYGYTF
D gene: TRBD2; J gene: TRBJ2-3; V gene: TRBV6-5; clone size: NA; CDR3 DNA: TGTGCCAGCAGTTACTCGCTAGCGGGAGGCGTAGATACGCAGTATTTT; CDR3 protein: CASSYSLAGGVDTQYF
D gene: NA; J gene: TRBJ1-5; V gene: TRBV2; clone size: NA; CDR3 DNA: TGTGCCAGCAGTGAAGACAGGGTGCATCAGCCCCAGCATTTT; CDR3 protein: CASSEDRVHQPQHF
D gene: NA; J gene: TRBJ2-3; V gene: TRBV13; clone size: NA; CDR3 DNA: TGTGCCAGCAGCGCGACGGCGGATACGCAGTATTTT; CDR3 protein: CASSATADTQYF
D gene: TRBD1; J gene: TRBJ2-4; V gene: TRBV7-2; clone size: NA; CDR3 DNA: TGTGCCAGCAGCTTAGACGGACAGGGTAGGGTGGGAGACATTCAGTACTTC; CDR3 protein: CASSLDGQGRVGDIQYF
D gene: NA; J gene: TRBJ1-2; V gene: TRBV5-4; clone size: once; CDR3 DNA: TGTGCCAGCAGCCCCCCGGGACCCAACTATGGCTACACCTTC; CDR3 protein: CASSPPGPNYGYTF
D gene: TRBD2; J gene: TRBJ2-2; V gene: TRBV7-6; clone size: few; CDR3 DNA: TGTGCCAGCAGCAAAAGCGGGGGCATCCCCGGGGAGCTGTTTTTT; CDR3 protein: CASSKSGGIPGELFF
D gene: TRBD2; J gene: TRBJ2-3; V gene: TRBV2; clone size: NA; CDR3 DNA: TGTGCCAGCACTCGGACTAGCGGGTACGATACGCAGTATTTT; CDR3 protein: CASTRTSGYDTQYF
D gene: TRBD1; J gene: TRBJ2-3; V gene: TRBV29-1; clone size: NA; CDR3 DNA: TGCAGCGTTGTTAGGGCAGGGGGCGAAACAGATACGCAGTATTTT; CDR3 protein: CSVVRAGGETDTQYF
D gene: TRBD2; J gene: TRBJ2-3; V gene: TRBV7-9; clone size: NA; CDR3 DNA: TGTGCCAGCAGCCCTAGCGGGAGAGGGGGCACAGATACGCAGTATTTT; CDR3 protein: CASSPSGRGGTDTQYF
D gene: NA; J gene: TRBJ2-7; V gene: TRBV4-2; clone size: many; CDR3 DNA: TGTGCCAGCAGCCAAGGTCAGGACTATTCCTACGAGCAGTACTTC; CDR3 protein: CASSQGQDYSYEQYF
D gene: NA; J gene: TRBJ2-7; V gene: TRBV18; clone size: few; CDR3 DNA: TGTGCCAGCTCAATAATGAACAGACAGGCTGGGGACGAGCAGTACTTC; CDR3 protein: CASSIMNRQAGDEQYF
D gene: NA; J gene: TRBJ2-1; V gene: TRBV25-1; clone size: NA; CDR3 DNA: TGTGCCAGCAGTGAAGGGGCTCACCTTAGGAGTTACAATGAGCAGTTCTTC; CDR3 protein: CASSEGAHLRSYNEQFF
D gene: TRBD1; J gene: TRBJ2-2; V gene: TRBV7-6; clone size: NA; CDR3 DNA: TGTGCCAGCAGCACAGGGGGCGCGGGAAACACCGGGGAGCTGTTTTTT; CDR3 protein: CASSTGGAGNTGELFF
D gene: NA; J gene: TRBJ2-3; V gene: TRBV28; clone size: NA; CDR3 DNA: TGTGCCAGCAGCCCCCCGGGGGTTGCTACGCAGTATTTT; CDR3 protein: CASSPPGVATQYF
D gene: NA; J gene: TRBJ2-1; V gene: TRBV9; clone size: many; CDR3 DNA: TGTGCCAGCAGCGCCCGGGTCAGCTCCTACAATGAGCAGTTCTTC; CDR3 protein: CASSARVSSYNEQFF
D gene: NA; J gene: TRBJ1-1; V gene: TRBV7-3; clone size: NA; CDR3 DNA: TGTGCCAGCAGCTTAATAGGACAGAACACTGAAGCTTTCTTT; CDR3 protein: CASSLIGQNTEAFF
D gene: TRBD1; J gene: TRBJ1-1; V gene: TRBV19; clone size: NA; CDR3 DNA: TGTGCCAGTAGTCCGCGGGACAGGGAAGCTTTCTTT; CDR3 protein: CASSPRDREAFF
D gene: TRBD1; J gene: TRBJ2-7; V gene: TRBV10-3; clone size: NA; CDR3 DNA: TGTGCCATCAGGGAAGACAGGGGTCCCGAGCAGTACTTC; CDR3 protein: CAIREDRGPEQYF
D gene: NA; J gene: TRBJ1-5; V gene: TRBV15; clone size: NA; CDR3 DNA: TGTGCCACCAGCAGAGATTCCAATAGGAATCAGCCCCAGCATTTT; CDR3 protein: CATSRDSNRNQPQHF
D gene: NA; J gene: TRBJ1-1; V gene: TRBV18; clone size: many; CDR3 DNA: TGTGCCAGCTCTCCACGGACCGGCATGAACACTGAAGCTTTCTTT; CDR3 protein: CASSPRTGMNTEAFF
D gene: NA; J gene: TRBJ2-1; V gene: TRBV4-2; clone size: once; CDR3 DNA: TGTGCCAGCAGCCAAGAGGGTAGCGTCAATGAGCAGTTCTTC; CDR3 protein: CASSQEGSVNEQFF
D gene: TRBD2; J gene: TRBJ2-1; V gene: TRBV6-1; clone size: NA; CDR3 DNA: TGTGCCAGCAGTGGAGCTAGCGGGTTCTACAATGAGCAGTTCTTC; CDR3 protein: CASSGASGFYNEQFF
D gene: NA; J gene: TRBJ2-7; V gene: TRBV18; clone size: NA; CDR3 DNA: TGTGCCAGCTCTCCTCCGGGACAAGGCTACGAGCAGTACTTC; CDR3 protein: CASSPPGQGYEQYF
D gene: NA; J gene: TRBJ2-1; V gene: TRBV7-9; clone size: many; CDR3 DNA: TGTGCCAGCAGCTTCGACGGATTCAATGAGCAGTTCTTC; CDR3 protein: CASSFDGFNEQFF
D gene: NA; J gene: TRBJ1-5; V gene: TRBV14; clone size: NA; CDR3 DNA: TGTGCCAGCAGCCAAGATCTTCAATCAACCCAGCATTTT; CDR3 protein: CASSQDLQSTQHF
D gene: TRBD2; J gene: TRBJ2-7; V gene: TRBV28; clone size: NA; CDR3 DNA: TGTGCCAGCAGTGGATCGGGACTAGCGGGGGACCGGTACTTC; CDR3 protein: CASSGSGLAGDRYF
D gene: NA; J gene: TRBJ1-1; V gene: TRBV15; clone size: NA; CDR3 DNA: TGTGCCACCAGCACAGGACCGAACACTGAAGCTTTCTTT; CDR3 protein: CATSTGPNTEAFF
D gene: NA; J gene: TRBJ1-2; V gene: TRBV11-2; clone size: few; CDR3 DNA: TGTGCCAGCAGCTTAGGGTACTATGGCTACACCTTC; CDR3 protein: CASSLGYYGYTF
D gene: NA; J gene: TRBJ2-6; V gene: TRBV11-2; clone size: NA; CDR3 DNA: TGTGCCAGCAGCTTAATAGGGGGTCTTGGGGCCAACGTCCTGACTTTC; CDR3 protein: CASSLIGGLGANVLTF
D gene: NA; J gene: TRBJ1-2; V gene: TRBV10-3; clone size: many; CDR3 DNA: TGTGCCATCAGTGAGACCCGGACAGAGAACTATGGCTACACCTTC; CDR3 protein: CAISETRTENYGYTF